This TCR beta chain was captured in a study of shared clonotypes between healthy human individuals. Only in-frame clones appear in the TCRdb table, and some are missing; sequencing was by immunoSEQ multiplex PCR. The repertoire holds 2 million to 2.5 million clones, around 93% seen once, with about 0.41% in the top ten. V lost 4 bases and J 1 base, leaving 9 bases between the germline ends. This CDR3 contains 14 residues. CDR1 SGHRS and CDR2 YFSETQ come from the germline V gene. This chain joins TRBV5-1 and TRBJ1-3; TRBD1 is a possible D gene (5 bases). Sample: naive CD4+ T cells from PBMCs. Sample subset: CD45RA+ positively selected. The receptor comes from a man in his late teens or twenties in good health. Some clones in this sample may be carry-over from other donors' samples. The CDR3 DNA reads as TGCGCCAGCAGCGTAGGGACTTCTGGAAACACCATATATTTT. Its protein product is CASSVGTSGNTIYF.